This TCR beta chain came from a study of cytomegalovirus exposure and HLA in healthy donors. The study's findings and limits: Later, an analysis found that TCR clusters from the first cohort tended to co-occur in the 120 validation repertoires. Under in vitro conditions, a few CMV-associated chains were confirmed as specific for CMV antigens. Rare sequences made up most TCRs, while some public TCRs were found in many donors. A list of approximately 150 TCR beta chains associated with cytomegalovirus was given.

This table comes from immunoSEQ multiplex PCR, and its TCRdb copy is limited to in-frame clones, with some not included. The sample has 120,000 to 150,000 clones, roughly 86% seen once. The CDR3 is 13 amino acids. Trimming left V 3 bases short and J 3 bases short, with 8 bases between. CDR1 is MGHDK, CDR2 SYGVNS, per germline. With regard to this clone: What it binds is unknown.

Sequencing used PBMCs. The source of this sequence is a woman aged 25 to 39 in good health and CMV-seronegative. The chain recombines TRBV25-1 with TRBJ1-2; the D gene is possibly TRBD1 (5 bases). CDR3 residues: CASSDPQDYGYTF. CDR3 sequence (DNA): TGTGCCAGCAGTGACCCACAGGACTATGGCTACACCTTC.